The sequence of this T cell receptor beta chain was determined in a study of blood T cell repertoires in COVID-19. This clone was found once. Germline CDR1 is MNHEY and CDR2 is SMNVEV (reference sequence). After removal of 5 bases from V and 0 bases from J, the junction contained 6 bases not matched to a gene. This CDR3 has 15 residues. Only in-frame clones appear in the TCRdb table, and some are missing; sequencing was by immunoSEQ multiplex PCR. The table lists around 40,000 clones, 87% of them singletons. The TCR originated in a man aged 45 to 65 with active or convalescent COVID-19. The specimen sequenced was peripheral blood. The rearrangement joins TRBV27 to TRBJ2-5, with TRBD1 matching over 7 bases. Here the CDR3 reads CASSPRDRYQETQYF. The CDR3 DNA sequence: TGTGCCAGCAGTCCACGGGACAGATACCAAGAGACCCAGTACTTC.